A selection of T cell receptor beta chains follows, all from one sample in a study of blood T cell repertoires in COVID-19. TCRdb's table, derived via immunoSEQ multiplex PCR, lists solely in-frame clones and lacks some. The table lists 200,000 to 250,000 clones, more than 60% of them singletons. Specimen: peripheral blood. These receptors were collected from a woman between 40 and 55 years old with active or convalescent COVID-19. Each CDR3 is given with its conserved first and last residue. D genes are given only for firm matches. Not all rows give a size; the values are once, few, many and, for expanded clones, a class.

NA	NA	TRBV9	TRBJ1-6	CASSVDDSPNSPLHF	TGTGCCAGCAGCGTAGATGACAGCCCTAATTCACCCCTCCACTTT
NA	NA	TRBV27	TRBJ2-3	CASSPLLVSGAPTDTQYF	TGTGCCAGCAGCCCCCTTCTAGTGTCAGGGGCTCCCACAGATACGCAGTATTTT
NA	TRBD1	TRBV7-8	TRBJ1-1	CASSQQGANTEAFF	TGTGCCAGCAGCCAACAGGGGGCGAACACTGAAGCTTTCTTT
NA	NA	TRBV5-1	TRBJ1-1	CASSLESDTEAFF	TGCGCCAGCAGCTTGGAGTCAGACACTGAAGCTTTCTTT
NA	NA	TRBV9	TRBJ1-2	CASSGLLAGDYGYTF	TGTGCCAGCAGCGGATTACTGGCGGGGGACTATGGCTACACCTTC
NA	NA	TRBV24-1	TRBJ2-2	CATSAPGAAGELFF	TGTGCCACCAGTGCCCCAGGGGCCGCCGGGGAGCTGTTTTTT
NA	NA	TRBV18	TRBJ2-1	CASSVNPGTYNEQFF	TGTGCCAGCTCAGTCAATCCGGGAACCTACAATGAGCAGTTCTTC
NA	NA	TRBV10-3	TRBJ1-1	CAISPEGGSGYTEAFF	TGTGCCATCTCCCCCGAGGGCGGTTCGGGGTACACTGAAGCTTTCTTT
NA	NA	TRBV9	TRBJ1-3	CASSVDLGPGNTIYF	TGTGCCAGCAGCGTAGATCTGGGCCCTGGAAACACCATATATTTT
NA	NA	TRBV5-1	TRBJ2-1	CASSPERDRREDEQFF	TGCGCCAGCAGCCCTGAGCGAGACAGAAGAGAGGATGAGCAGTTCTTC
NA	TRBD1	TRBV6-5	TRBJ1-4	CASRRPGQGGEKLFF	TGTGCCAGCAGGCGGCCGGGACAGGGTGGTGAAAAACTGTTTTTT
NA	NA	TRBV2	TRBJ1-2	CASRVQVSYTF	TGTGCCAGCAGGGTACAAGTGAGCTACACCTTC
NA	TRBD1	TRBV30	TRBJ1-6	CAWSEGGQSPLHF	TGTGCCTGGAGTGAAGGGGGCCAGTCACCCCTCCACTTT
NA	NA	TRBV30	TRBJ1-4	CAWRDGGATEKLFF	TGTGCCTGGAGGGACGGGGGTGCTACTGAAAAACTGTTTTTT
NA	NA	TRBV11-2	TRBJ1-2	CASSGRTTADYGYTF	TGTGCCAGCAGCGGCCGAACGACCGCGGACTATGGCTACACCTTC
once	NA	TRBV9	TRBJ2-7	CASRVGASYEQYF	TGTGCCAGCAGGGTGGGGGCCTCCTACGAGCAGTACTTC
NA	NA	TRBV7-9	TRBJ1-5	CASSLVGGYSNQPQHF	TGTGCCAGCAGCTTAGTTGGCGGCTATAGCAATCAGCCCCAGCATTTT
NA	TRBD1	TRBV18	TRBJ1-2	CASSPTPPWTGIGYGYTF	TGTGCCAGCTCACCCACGCCACCTTGGACAGGGATTGGGTATGGCTACACCTTC